This TCR beta chain was retrieved from a study of PD-1 blockade in classical Hodgkin lymphoma. Background on the study: The patients were dosed with nivolumab 3 mg/kg, infused intravenously every 2 weeks.

Clones were sequenced by immunoSEQ multiplex PCR, and TCRdb holds only the in-frame ones, with some missing. This sample carries 20,000 to 25,000 clones, 68% of them seen once, and the ten largest clones take 5.8%. Germline values: CDR1 GTSNPN, CDR2 SVGIG (reference sequence). The CDR3 runs 14 residues. The V end was cut by 3 bases, the J end by 2 bases, with 13 bases between. Autologous stem cell transplantation was followed by relapse in every patient, and brentuximab vedotin exposure varied. By frequency in the sample, this clone is medium-sized (0.01 to 0.1%). The source material was peripheral blood mononuclear cells (PBMCs), sampled at baseline. J is TRBJ1-1 and V is TRBV30, with D tentatively TRBD1 (6 bases). This TCR was sampled from a human donor with classical Hodgkin lymphoma. The CDR3, as DNA: TGTGCCTGGAGCCCCCTGACAGGAAACACTGAAGCTTTCTTT. It translates to CAWSPLTGNTEAFF.